The 24 T cell receptor beta chains below were found in one sample sequenced in a study of blood T cell repertoires in COVID-19. The protocol was immunoSEQ multiplex PCR, while the TCRdb copy is restricted to in-frame clones and leaves out a portion. Altogether under 35,000 clones are present, about 90% being singletons, with the ten largest covering approximately 5%. The sequencing input was peripheral blood. The receptors were sampled from a human donor in a cohort sampled during active COVID-19.

The chain employs TRBV6-5 and TRBJ1-1; 11 bases agree with TRBD1. The length of the CDR3 is 15 residues. The J segment lost 7 bases and the V segment lost 6 bases, leaving 10 bases of the junction unmatched. Per germline, CDR1 MNHEY and CDR2 SVGAGI. The CDR3 DNA reads TGTGCCAGCAGGCGGACAGGGGGCGGGGAACGTGAAGCTTTCTTT. It codes for CASRRTGGGEREAFF.

The chain couples TRBV7-8 to TRBJ2-6; TRBD1 is a possible D gene (6 bases). With 3 bases removed from V and 0 bases from J, the gap between germline ends came to 12 bases. The CDR3 has 17 amino acids. Germline CDR1 reads SGHVS; CDR2 reads FQNEAQ. DNA of the CDR3: TGTGCCAGCAGCTTCTGGACAGTGAGCTCTGGGGCCAACGTCCTGACTTTC. As protein: CASSFWTVSSGANVLTF.

V gene TRBV18 combines with J gene TRBJ1-5; D might be TRBD1 (6 bases). Trimming took off 5 bases at V and 7 bases at J, with 15 bases between the two ends. The CDR3 extends over 14 amino acids. The germline CDR1 and CDR2 sequences are KGHSH and LQKENI. The CDR3 nucleotides are TGTGCCAGCTCAGTAGGGACACCGCCACAGCCCCAGCATTTT. Amino acid sequence: CASSVGTPPQPQHF. The full variable domain, with the rest looked up from reference TRBV18 and TRBJ1-5, is NAGVMQNPRHLVRRRGQEARLRCSPMKGHSHVYWYRQLPEEGLKFMVYLQKENIIDESGMPKERFSAEFPKEGPSILRIQQVVRGDSAAYFCASSVGTPPQPQHFGDGTRLSIL.

The chain recombines TRBV19 with TRBJ1-2; 10 bases map to TRBD1. Germline V gives CDR1 LNHDA, CDR2 SQIVND (reference sequence). This CDR3 has 14 residues. With V trimmed by 7 bases and J by 5 bases, 7 bases remained unmatched. Written as DNA, the CDR3 is TGTGCCAGTACCCCGGGACAGGGGCGTTATGGCTACACCTTC. Protein product: CASTPGQGRYGYTF. Supplemented by reference TRBV19 and TRBJ1-2, the full variable domain reads DGGITQSPKYLFRKEGQNVTLSCEQNLNHDAMYWYRQDPGQGLRLIYYSQIVNDFQKGDIAEGYSVSREKKESFPLTVTSAQKNPTAFYLCASTPGQGRYGYTFGSGTRLTVV.

This clone was counted once. This chain joins TRBV30 and TRBJ2-3; no definite D call. CDR1 is GTSNPN, CDR2 SVGIG, per germline (reference sequence). V lost 4 bases to trimming and J lost 10 bases, with 12 bases between them. The CDR3 is made up of 11 amino acids. CDR3 amino acids: CAWTGGDPQYF. The CDR3 bases are TGTGCCTGGACTGGCGGAGACCCGCAGTATTTT. Supplemented by reference TRBV30 and TRBJ2-3, the full variable domain reads SQTIHQWPATLVQPVGSPLSLECTVEGTSNPNLYWYRQAAGRGLQLLFYSVGIGQISSEVPQNLSASRPQDRQFILSSKKLLLSDSGFYLCAWTGGDPQYFGPGTRLTVL.

The CDR3 sequence is CASSIDKFYTDTQYF. DNA of the CDR3: TGTGCCAGTAGTATAGATAAGTTCTACACAGATACGCAGTATTTT. The rearrangement links TRBV19 to TRBJ2-3, with no clear D. Trimming removed 0 bases at V and 2 bases at J, with 9 bases between. CDR1 is LNHDA, CDR2 SQIVND, per germline (reference sequence). The CDR3 totals 15 residues.

This clone appeared a single time. The rearrangement links TRBV7-9 to TRBJ1-2; TRBD1 might be the D (5 bases). The CDR3 is 13 amino acids. Germline V gene data show CDR1 as SEHNR and CDR2 as FQNEAQ (reference sequence). The germline V and J ends were trimmed by 11 bases and 6 bases, with 19 bases remaining between them. CDR3 protein: CAGADGGGDGYTF. In nucleotides, the CDR3 is TGTGCCGGCGCCGACGGGGGAGGAGATGGCTACACCTTC.

V gene TRBV28 combines with J gene TRBJ2-2; tentative D call: TRBD2 (7 bases). Germline values: CDR1 MDHEN, CDR2 SYDVKM. The V end lost 11 bases, the J end lost 4 bases, and 17 bases lay between the germline ends. CDR3 length: 14 residues. The CDR3 nucleotides are TGTGCCGCTCAGAGGGGGGGAAGCACCGGGGAGCTGTTTTTT. It yields the protein CAAQRGGSTGELFF. The variable domain in full, completed from reference TRBV28 and TRBJ2-2, reads DVKVTQSSRYLVKRTGEKVFLECVQDMDHENMFWYRQDPGLGLRLIYFSYDVKMKEKGDIPEGYSVSREKKERFSLILESASTNQTSMYLCAAQRGGSTGELFFGEGSRLTVL.

V gene TRBV11-3 combines with J gene TRBJ2-5; D is perhaps TRBD2 (5 bases). The germline V and J ends were trimmed by 2 bases and 5 bases, with 12 bases remaining between them. The CDR3 has 14 amino acids. Germline assignment: CDR1 SGHNT and CDR2 YENEEA. DNA for the CDR3: TGTGCCAGCAGCTTAAGACGAGGGAGTGAGACCCAGTACTTC. This gives the protein CASSLRRGSETQYF.

V and J are TRBV28 and TRBJ2-2, with 8 bases lining up with TRBD2. Germline CDR1 is MDHEN and CDR2 is SYDVKM. Unmatched junction bases numbered 6, after V lost 5 bases and J lost 1 base. This CDR3 region has 16 residues. In DNA, the CDR3 is TGTGCCAGCAGTCCACCCGGGGGGGGGAACACCGGGGAGCTGTTTTTT. This encodes CASSPPGGGNTGELFF.

The genes are TRBV12-3 or TRBV12-4 and TRBJ1-2, with no clear D. Trimming took 6 bases from V and 4 from J, leaving 6 bases between them. This CDR3 spans 11 amino acids. CDR3 residues: CASSDIYGYTF. CDR3 coding DNA: TGTGCCAGCAGCGACATCTATGGCTACACCTTC.

The genes are TRBV10-2 and TRBJ2-3; D gene uncertain. The CDR3 runs to 13 residues. V was shortened by 5 bases and J by 0 bases, with 6 bases between the two germline ends. CDR1 is WSHSY and CDR2 is SAAADI in the germline V gene. The CDR3, as DNA: TGCGCCAGCAGTCTCCTTAGCACAGATACGCAGTATTTT. This gives the protein CASSLLSTDTQYF.

In DNA, the CDR3 is TGTGCCAGCAGCTCCGGGACAGAGAACACCGGGGAGCTGTTTTTT. Its protein is CASSSGTENTGELFF. This rearrangement joins TRBV28 to TRBJ2-2; 7 nucleotides match TRBD1. The CDR3 spans 15 residues. CDR1 is MDHEN, CDR2 SYDVKM, per germline. After removal of 6 bases from V and 1 base from J, the junction contained 5 bases not matched to a gene.

In its sample, this clone was seen once. This sequence joins TRBV27 and TRBJ1-1, with D perhaps matching TRBD1 (6 bases). The germline CDR1 and CDR2 sequences are MNHEY and SMNVEV (reference sequence). This CDR3 contains 13 residues. The ends were cut back, 10 bases at V and 1 base at J, with 13 bases in the middle. CDR3 amino acids: CAIGTPENTEAFF. CDR3 nucleotides: TGTGCCATCGGGACACCAGAGAACACTGAAGCTTTCTTT.

This clone is a singleton in its sample. The chain recombines TRBV19 with TRBJ1-5; no clear D. Trimming left V 3 bases short and J 3 bases short, with 15 bases between. The CDR3 extends over 16 amino acids. Germline values: CDR1 LNHDA, CDR2 SQIVND (reference sequence). The CDR3 DNA reads TGTGCCAGTAGTATTCTTCCCGGAGGTTCCAATCAGCCCCAGCATTTT. Protein product: CASSILPGGSNQPQHF. Based on the CDR3 plus reference TRBV19 and TRBJ1-5, the full variable domain is DGGITQSPKYLFRKEGQNVTLSCEQNLNHDAMYWYRQDPGQGLRLIYYSQIVNDFQKGDIAEGYSVSREKKESFPLTVTSAQKNPTAFYLCASSILPGGSNQPQHFGDGTRLSIL.

The CDR3 DNA sequence: TGTGCCAGCAGCTTTTTACAGGGGCCAAATCAGCCCCAGCATTTT. The encoded protein is CASSFLQGPNQPQHF. V and J are TRBV5-5 and TRBJ1-5; 7 positions match TRBD1. This CDR3 is built from 15 residues. Trimming cost V 2 bases and J 4 bases; bases outside gene matches: 6. Germline CDR1 SGHKS, CDR2 YYEKEE (reference sequence).

The chain combines TRBV10-2 with TRBJ2-1; tentatively, D is TRBD1 (5 bases). The V end was cut by 7 bases, the J end by 6 bases, with 13 bases between. CDR3 length: 13 residues. Germline CDR1 reads WSHSY; CDR2 reads SAAADI. CDR3 coding DNA: TGCGCCAGCAATTCCGGTGGGGCCAATGAGCAGTTCTTC. This encodes CASNSGGANEQFF.

This chain uses TRBV18 with TRBJ1-4, with 7 bases that match TRBD1. Trimming removed 11 bases from V and 5 bases from J; junction bases left unmatched: 2. CDR3 length: 11 amino acids. Germline V gene sequence: CDR1 KGHSH, CDR2 LQKENI. In DNA form, the CDR3 reads TGTGCCGGCAGGGGGAATGAAAAACTGTTTTTT. This translates into CAGRGNEKLFF.

V gene TRBV27 combines with J gene TRBJ1-3; TRBD1 matches 10 bases. The germline V gene has CDR1 MNHEY and CDR2 SMNVEV (reference sequence). The CDR3 is 14 amino acids. J gave up 4 bases and V 8 bases, and 5 bases lay outside the gene matches. CDR3 coding DNA: TGTGCCAGCCGACAGGGGGCTTCAGGAAACACCATATATTTT. This codes for CASRQGASGNTIYF.

This chain connects TRBV5-5 to TRBJ2-1; 7 bases are a match to TRBD2. Germline V gene data show CDR1 as SGHKS and CDR2 as YYEKEE (reference sequence). The CDR3 loop spans 14 amino acids. Trimming at V came to 4 bases and at J to 7 bases, leaving 8 bases not matched to a gene. For the CDR3, the DNA is TGTGCCAGCAGCCTCGGACTAGTTTTGAATGAGCAGTTCTTC. It translates to CASSLGLVLNEQFF. The complete variable domain, with remaining parts taken from reference TRBV5-5 and TRBJ2-1, reads DAGVTQSPTHLIKTRGQQVTLRCSPISGHKSVSWYQQVLGQGPQFIFQYYEKEERGRGNFPDRFSARQFPNYSSELNVNALLLGDSALYLCASSLGLVLNEQFFGPGTRLTVL.

This clone has just one count. V and J are TRBV7-3 and TRBJ2-2, with TRBD2 matching 12 bases. Trimming cost V 2 bases and J 2 bases; bases outside gene matches: 3. CDR3 length: 17 amino acids. CDR1 SGHTA and CDR2 FQGTGA come from the germline V gene. The CDR3 reads CASSLHGLAGNTGELFF. In DNA, the CDR3 is TGTGCCAGCAGCTTACATGGACTAGCGGGAAACACCGGGGAGCTGTTTTTT.

As for this clone: The same CDR3 can be traced to other DNA sequences in this sample. The CDR3 is CASSSGTDTQYF. The CDR3 DNA follows: TGTGCCAGCAGCTCCGGCACAGATACGCAGTATTTT. The chain carries TRBV13 and TRBJ2-3; D is undetermined. The germline V and J ends were trimmed by 4 bases and 1 base, with 3 bases remaining between them. The CDR3 length is 12 residues. Germline lookup yields CDR1 PRHDT and CDR2 FYEKMQ (reference sequence). Supplemented by reference TRBV13 and TRBJ2-3, the full variable domain reads AAGVIQSPRHLIKEKRETATLKCYPIPRHDTVYWYQQGPGQDPQFLISFYEKMQSDKGSIPDRFSAQQFSDYHSELNMSSLELGDSALYFCASSSGTDTQYFGPGTRLTVL.

The chain has TRBV6-5 and TRBJ1-2; TRBD1 agrees at 8 bases. Looked up from germline, CDR1 is MNHEY and CDR2 is SVGAGI. V gave up 6 bases and J gave up 0 bases; unmatched junction bases: 6. The CDR3 runs to 15 residues. The CDR3 coding sequence is TGTGCCAGCAGACCCCGGACAGGGCCTAACTATGGCTACACCTTC. It yields the protein CASRPRTGPNYGYTF.

In this sample, this clone turned up a few times. The chain combines TRBV21-1 with TRBJ2-2; the table's D call, TRBD2, has no DNA check behind it. TRBV21-1 corresponds to a pseudogene. This CDR3 has 14 amino acids. Here the CDR3 DNA reads TGTGCCGCTTACAGTCGGGGGAATACCGGGGAGCTGTTTTTT. Translating it yields CAAYSRGNTGELFF.